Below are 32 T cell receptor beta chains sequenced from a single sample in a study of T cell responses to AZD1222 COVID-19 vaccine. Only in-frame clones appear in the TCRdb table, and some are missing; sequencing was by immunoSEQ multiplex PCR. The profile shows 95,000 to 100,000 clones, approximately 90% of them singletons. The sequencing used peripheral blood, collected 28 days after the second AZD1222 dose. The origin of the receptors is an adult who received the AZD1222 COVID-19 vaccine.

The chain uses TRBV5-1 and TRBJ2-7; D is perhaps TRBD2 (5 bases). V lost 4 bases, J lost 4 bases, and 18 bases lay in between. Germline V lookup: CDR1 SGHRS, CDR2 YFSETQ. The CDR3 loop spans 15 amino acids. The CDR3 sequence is CASSLGEVRTYEQYF. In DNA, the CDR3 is TGCGCCAGCAGCCTAGGTGAGGTGAGGACTTACGAGCAGTACTTC.

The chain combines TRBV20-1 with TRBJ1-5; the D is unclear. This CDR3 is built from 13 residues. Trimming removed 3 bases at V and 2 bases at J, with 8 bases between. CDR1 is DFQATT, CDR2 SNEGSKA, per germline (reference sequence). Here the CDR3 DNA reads TGCAGTGCTAGTCCTGGGGGCAATCAGCCCCAGCATTTT. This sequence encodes CSASPGGNQPQHF.

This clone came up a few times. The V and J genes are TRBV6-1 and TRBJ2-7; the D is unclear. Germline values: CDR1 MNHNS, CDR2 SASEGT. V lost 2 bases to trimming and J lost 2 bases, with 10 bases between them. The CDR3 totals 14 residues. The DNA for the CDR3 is TGTGCCAGCAGTGAACGACCGCTTACCTACGAGCAGTACTTC. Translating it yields CASSERPLTYEQYF.

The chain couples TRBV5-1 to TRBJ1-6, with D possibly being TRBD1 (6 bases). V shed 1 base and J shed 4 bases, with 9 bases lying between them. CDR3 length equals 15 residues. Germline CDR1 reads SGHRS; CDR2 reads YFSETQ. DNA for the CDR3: TGCGCCAGCAGCTTGACAGGGACTTATAATTCACCCCTCCACTTT. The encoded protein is CASSLTGTYNSPLHF.

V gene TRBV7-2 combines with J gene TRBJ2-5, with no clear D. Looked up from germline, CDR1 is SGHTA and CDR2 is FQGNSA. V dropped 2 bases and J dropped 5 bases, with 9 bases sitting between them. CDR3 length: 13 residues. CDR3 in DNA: TGTGCCAGCAGCTTATTGGTACGGGAGACCCAGTACTTC. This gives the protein CASSLLVRETQYF.

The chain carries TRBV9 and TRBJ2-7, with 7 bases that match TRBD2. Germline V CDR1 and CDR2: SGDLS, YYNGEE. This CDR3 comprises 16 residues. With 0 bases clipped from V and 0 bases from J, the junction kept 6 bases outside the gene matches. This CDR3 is CASSVGSSGTSYEQYF. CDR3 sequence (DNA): TGTGCCAGCAGCGTAGGATCTAGCGGAACCTCCTACGAGCAGTACTTC.

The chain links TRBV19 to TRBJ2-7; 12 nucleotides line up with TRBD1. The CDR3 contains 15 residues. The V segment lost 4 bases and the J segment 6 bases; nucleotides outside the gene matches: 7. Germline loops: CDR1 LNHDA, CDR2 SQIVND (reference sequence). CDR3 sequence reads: CASSTGDRGLVEQYF. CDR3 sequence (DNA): TGTGCCAGTAGTACGGGGGACAGGGGGCTTGTCGAGCAGTACTTC.

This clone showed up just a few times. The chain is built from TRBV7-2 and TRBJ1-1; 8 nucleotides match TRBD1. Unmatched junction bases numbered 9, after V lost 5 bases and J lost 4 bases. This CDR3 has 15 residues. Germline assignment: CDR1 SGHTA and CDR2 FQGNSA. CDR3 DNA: TGTGCCAGCAGCATACGACAGGGGAGGGTCACTGAAGCTTTCTTT. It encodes CASSIRQGRVTEAFF.

The CDR3 bases are TGTGCCAGCAGTTTAGGTTTGCCATATAGCAATCAGCCCCAGCATTTT. It specifies CASSLGLPYSNQPQHF. The J gene is TRBJ1-5, the V gene TRBV28; D uncertain. With 2 bases removed from V and 0 bases from J, the gap between germline ends came to 11 bases. Germline lookup yields CDR1 MDHEN and CDR2 SYDVKM. The CDR3 extends over 16 amino acids.

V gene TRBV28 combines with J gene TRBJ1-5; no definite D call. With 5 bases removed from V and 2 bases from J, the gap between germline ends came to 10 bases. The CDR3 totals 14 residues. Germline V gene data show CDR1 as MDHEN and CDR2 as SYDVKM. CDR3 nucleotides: TGTGCCAGCAGTCCCAATCACGGCAATCAGCCCCAGCATTTT. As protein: CASSPNHGNQPQHF.

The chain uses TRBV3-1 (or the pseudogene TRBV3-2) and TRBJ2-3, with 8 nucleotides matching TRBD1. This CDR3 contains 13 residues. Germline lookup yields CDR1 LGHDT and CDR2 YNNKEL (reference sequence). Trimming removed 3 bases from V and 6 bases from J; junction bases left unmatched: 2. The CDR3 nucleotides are TGTGCCAGCAGCCATAACAGGGGGGATACGCAGTATTTT. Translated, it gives CASSHNRGDTQYF.

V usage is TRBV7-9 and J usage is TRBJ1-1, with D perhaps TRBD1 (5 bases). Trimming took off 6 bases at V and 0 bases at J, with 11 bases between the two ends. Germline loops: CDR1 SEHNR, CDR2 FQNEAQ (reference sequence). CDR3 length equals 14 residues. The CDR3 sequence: CASRDAGVNTEAFF. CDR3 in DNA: TGTGCCAGCAGAGACGCGGGGGTGAACACTGAAGCTTTCTTT.

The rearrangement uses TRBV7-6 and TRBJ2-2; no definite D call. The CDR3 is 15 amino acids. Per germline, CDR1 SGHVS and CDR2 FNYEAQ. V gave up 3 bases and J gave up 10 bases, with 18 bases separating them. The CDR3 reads CASSFPGLAPEELFF. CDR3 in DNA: TGTGCCAGCAGCTTCCCCGGATTAGCCCCGGAGGAGCTGTTTTTT.

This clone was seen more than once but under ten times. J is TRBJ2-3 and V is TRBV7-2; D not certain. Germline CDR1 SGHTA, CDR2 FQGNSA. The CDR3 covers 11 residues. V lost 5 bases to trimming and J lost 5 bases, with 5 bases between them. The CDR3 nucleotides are TGTGCCAGCAGCACCCGAGATACGCAGTATTTT. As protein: CASSTRDTQYF.

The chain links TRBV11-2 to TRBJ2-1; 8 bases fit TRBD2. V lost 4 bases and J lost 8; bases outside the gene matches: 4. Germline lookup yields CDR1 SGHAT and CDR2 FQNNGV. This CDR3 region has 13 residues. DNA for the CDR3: TGTGCCAGCAGCTCACGGGAGGGCCATGAGCAGTTCTTC. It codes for CASSSREGHEQFF.

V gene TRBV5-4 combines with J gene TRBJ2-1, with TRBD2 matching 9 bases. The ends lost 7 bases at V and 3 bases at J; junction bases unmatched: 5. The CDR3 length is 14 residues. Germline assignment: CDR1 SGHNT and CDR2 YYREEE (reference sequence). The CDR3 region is CASFVAGVYNEQFF. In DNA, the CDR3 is TGTGCCAGCTTCGTAGCGGGGGTCTACAATGAGCAGTTCTTC.

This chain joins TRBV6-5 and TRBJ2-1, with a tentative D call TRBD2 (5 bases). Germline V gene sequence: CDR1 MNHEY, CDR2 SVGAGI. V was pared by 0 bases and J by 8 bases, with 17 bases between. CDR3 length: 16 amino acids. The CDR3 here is CASSYSRGPLPDEQFF. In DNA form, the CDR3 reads TGTGCCAGCAGTTACTCAAGAGGGCCCCTGCCCGATGAGCAGTTCTTC.

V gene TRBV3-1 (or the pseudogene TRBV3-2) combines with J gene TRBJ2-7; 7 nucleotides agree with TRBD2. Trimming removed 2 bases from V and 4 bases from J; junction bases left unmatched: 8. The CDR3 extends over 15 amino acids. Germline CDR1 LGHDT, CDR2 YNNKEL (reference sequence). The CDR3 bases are TGTGCCAGCAGCCAACGCGGGACTATTTCTTACGAGCAGTACTTC. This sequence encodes CASSQRGTISYEQYF.

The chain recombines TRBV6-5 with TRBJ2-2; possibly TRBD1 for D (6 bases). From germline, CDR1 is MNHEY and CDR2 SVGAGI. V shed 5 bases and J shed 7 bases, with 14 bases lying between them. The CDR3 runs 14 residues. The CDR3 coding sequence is TGTGCCAGCAGTCCCAGGGGTTCGGGCGGGGAGCTGTTTTTT. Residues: CASSPRGSGGELFF.

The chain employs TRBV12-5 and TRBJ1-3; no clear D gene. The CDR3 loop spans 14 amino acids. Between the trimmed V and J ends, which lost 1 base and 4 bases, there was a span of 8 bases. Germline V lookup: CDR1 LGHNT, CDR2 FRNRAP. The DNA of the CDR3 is TGTGCTAGTGGTTTGGCGGAATCCGGAAACACCATATATTTT. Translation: CASGLAESGNTIYF.

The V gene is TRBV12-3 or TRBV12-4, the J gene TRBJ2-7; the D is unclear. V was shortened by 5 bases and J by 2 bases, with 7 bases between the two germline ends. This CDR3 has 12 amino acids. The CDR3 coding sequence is TGTGCCAGCAGTGTCAGTACCTACGAGCAGTACTTC. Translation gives CASSVSTYEQYF.

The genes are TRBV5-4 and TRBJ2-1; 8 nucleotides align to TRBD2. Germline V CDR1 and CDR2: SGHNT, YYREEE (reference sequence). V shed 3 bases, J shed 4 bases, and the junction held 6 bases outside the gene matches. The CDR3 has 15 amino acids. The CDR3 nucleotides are TGTGCCAGCAGCTCACGACTAGCGAGATACAATGAGCAGTTCTTC. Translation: CASSSRLARYNEQFF.

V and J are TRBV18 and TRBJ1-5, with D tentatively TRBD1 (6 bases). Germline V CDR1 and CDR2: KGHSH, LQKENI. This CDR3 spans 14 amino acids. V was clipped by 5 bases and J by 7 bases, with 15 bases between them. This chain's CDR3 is CASSSRQDQQPQHF. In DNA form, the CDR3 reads TGTGCCAGCTCAAGCCGACAGGATCAACAGCCCCAGCATTTT.

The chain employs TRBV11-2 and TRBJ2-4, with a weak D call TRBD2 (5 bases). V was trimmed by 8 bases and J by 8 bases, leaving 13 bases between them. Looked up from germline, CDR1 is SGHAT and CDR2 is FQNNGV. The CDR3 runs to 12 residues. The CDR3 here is CASGWYGDIQYF. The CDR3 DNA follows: TGTGCCAGCGGGTGGTACGGGGACATTCAGTACTTC.

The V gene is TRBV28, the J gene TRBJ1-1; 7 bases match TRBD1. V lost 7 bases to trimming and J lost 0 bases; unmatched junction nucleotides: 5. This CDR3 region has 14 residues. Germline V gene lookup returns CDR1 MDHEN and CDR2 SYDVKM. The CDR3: CASKRQGLNTEAFF. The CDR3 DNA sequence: TGTGCCAGCAAGCGACAGGGCCTGAACACTGAAGCTTTCTTT. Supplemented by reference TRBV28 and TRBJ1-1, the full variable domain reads DVKVTQSSRYLVKRTGEKVFLECVQDMDHENMFWYRQDPGLGLRLIYFSYDVKMKEKGDIPEGYSVSREKKERFSLILESASTNQTSMYLCASKRQGLNTEAFFGQGTRLTVV.

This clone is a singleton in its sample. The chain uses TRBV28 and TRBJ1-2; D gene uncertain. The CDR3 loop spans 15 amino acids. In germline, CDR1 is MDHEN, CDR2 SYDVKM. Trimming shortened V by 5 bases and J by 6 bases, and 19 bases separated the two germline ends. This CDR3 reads CASSPAGRSFDGYTF. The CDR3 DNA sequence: TGTGCCAGCAGTCCCGCAGGACGGAGCTTCGATGGCTACACCTTC.

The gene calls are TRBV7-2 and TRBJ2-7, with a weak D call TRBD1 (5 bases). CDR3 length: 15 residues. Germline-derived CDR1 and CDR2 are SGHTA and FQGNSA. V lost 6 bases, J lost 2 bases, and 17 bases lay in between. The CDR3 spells CASSPDSLGPYEQYF. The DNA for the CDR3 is TGTGCCAGCAGTCCCGACAGCCTAGGTCCCTACGAGCAGTACTTC. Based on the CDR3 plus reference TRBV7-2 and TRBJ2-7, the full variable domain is GAGVSQSPSNKVTEKGKDVELRCDPISGHTALYWYRQSLGQGLEFLIYFQGNSAPDKSGLPSDRFSAERTGGSVSTLTIQRTQQEDSAVYLCASSPDSLGPYEQYFGPGTRLTVT.

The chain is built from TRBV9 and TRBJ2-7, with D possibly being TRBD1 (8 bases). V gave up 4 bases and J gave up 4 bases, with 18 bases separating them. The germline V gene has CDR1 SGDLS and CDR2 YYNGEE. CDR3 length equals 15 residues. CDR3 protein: CASSPRGDRPYEQYF. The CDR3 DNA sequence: TGTGCCAGCAGCCCCCGGGGGGACAGGCCTTACGAGCAGTACTTC.

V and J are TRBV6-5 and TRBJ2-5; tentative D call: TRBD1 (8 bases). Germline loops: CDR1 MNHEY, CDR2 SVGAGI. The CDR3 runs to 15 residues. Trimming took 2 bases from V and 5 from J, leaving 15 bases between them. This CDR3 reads CASSYPGQGGETQYF. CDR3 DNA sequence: TGTGCCAGCAGTTACCCCGGACAGGGAGGGGAGACCCAGTACTTC.

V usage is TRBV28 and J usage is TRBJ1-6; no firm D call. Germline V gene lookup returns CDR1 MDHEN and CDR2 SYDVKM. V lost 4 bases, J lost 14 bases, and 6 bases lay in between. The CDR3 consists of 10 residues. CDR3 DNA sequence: TGTGCCAGCAGTTCCGTTTCCCTCCACTTT. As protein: CASSSVSLHF. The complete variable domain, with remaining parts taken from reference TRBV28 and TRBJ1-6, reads DVKVTQSSRYLVKRTGEKVFLECVQDMDHENMFWYRQDPGLGLRLIYFSYDVKMKEKGDIPEGYSVSREKKERFSLILESASTNQTSMYLCASSSVSLHFGNGTRLTVT.

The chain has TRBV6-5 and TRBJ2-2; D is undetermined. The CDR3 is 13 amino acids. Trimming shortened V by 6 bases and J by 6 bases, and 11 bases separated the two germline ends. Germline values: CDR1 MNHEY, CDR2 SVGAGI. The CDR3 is CASSSIGSGELFF. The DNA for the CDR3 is TGTGCCAGCAGCTCCATAGGATCCGGGGAGCTGTTTTTT.

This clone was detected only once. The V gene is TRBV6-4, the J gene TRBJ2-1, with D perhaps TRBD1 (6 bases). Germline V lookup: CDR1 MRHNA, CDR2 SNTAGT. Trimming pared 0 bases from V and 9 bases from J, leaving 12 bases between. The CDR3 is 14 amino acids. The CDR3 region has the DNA TGTGCCAGCAGTGACTCGAAACAGGGTGGTGAGCAGTTCTTC. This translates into CASSDSKQGGEQFF.